This TCR beta chain stems from a study of cytomegalovirus exposure and HLA in healthy donors. This clone has just a few counts. Germline CDR1 LNHDA, CDR2 SQIVND (reference sequence). This CDR3 region has 16 residues. J lost 0 bases, V lost 7 bases, and 9 bases had no gene match. PCR used 60 Vbeta primers and 13 Jbeta primers. Here immunoSEQ multiplex PCR was the method, and the copy in TCRdb shows in-frame clones only, minus some. The data contain under 200,000 clones, more than 70% of them singletons. This receptor was taken from a boy between 2 and 10 years old in good health and CMV-seronegative. The chain links TRBV19 to TRBJ1-5, with 7 positions matching TRBD1. Sequencing was performed on PBMCs. CDR3 DNA sequence: TGTGCCAGTAACGATCGGGACAGCTATAGCAATCAGCCCCAGCATTTT. This translates into CASNDRDSYSNQPQHF.